This TCR beta chain is drawn from a study of cytomegalovirus exposure and HLA in healthy donors. Whole-study results and caveats: A later analysis showed HLA-associated TCR beta chains outstripping equally common others in clonal expansion. The classifier reportedly diagnosed cytomegalovirus status with high specificity and sensitivity. CMV serostatus stood as the only immune exposure information on hand. Overall, around 160 TCR beta chains were annotated as cytomegalovirus-associated.

The PCR had 60 Vbeta and 13 Jbeta primers. TCRdb's copy holds only in-frame clones and misses some; the assay was immunoSEQ multiplex PCR. In the table there are about 220,000 clones, 76% of which are singletons. In regard to this clone: The antigen is undetermined.

The CDR3 length is 14 residues. From germline, CDR1 is MNHEY and CDR2 SVGAGI. The ends lost 4 bases at V and 4 bases at J; junction bases unmatched: 4. This receptor was obtained from a man between 18 and 29 years old in good health and CMV-seronegative. This sequence joins TRBV6-5 and TRBJ2-5; 9 bases fit TRBD2. Material for sequencing was PBMCs. CDR3 loop: CASSSLAGTETQYF. CDR3 DNA: TGTGCCAGCAGTTCGCTAGCGGGAACAGAGACCCAGTACTTC.